Following are 12 T cell receptor beta chains from one sample sequenced in a study of cytomegalovirus exposure and HLA in healthy donors. Primers included in the PCR were 60 Vbeta and 13 Jbeta primers. Assay used: immunoSEQ multiplex PCR; TCRdb lists only in-frame clones, some missing. The sample includes tens of thousands of clones, about 60% seen only once; the top ten take about 20%. The sequencing sample was made of PBMCs. The source is a man aged 50-59 years in good health and CMV-seropositive.

CDR3 region: CAASQGGWGYTF. The CDR3 nucleotides are TGTGCCGCCTCTCAGGGGGGCTGGGGCTACACCTTC. V is TRBV28 and J is TRBJ1-2; 7 positions match TRBD1. Unmatched junction bases numbered 11, after V lost 11 bases and J lost 8 bases. The CDR3 length is 12 residues. Germline assignment: CDR1 MDHEN and CDR2 SYDVKM.

The genes are TRBV29-1 and TRBJ1-2; D possibly corresponds to TRBD1 (5 bases). Trimming stripped 2 bases from V and 4 bases from J, with 11 bases between. Germline V CDR1 and CDR2: SQVTM, ANQGSEA. CDR3 length equals 13 residues. CDR3 residues: CSVEQGPGYGYTF. The CDR3 DNA reads TGCAGCGTTGAACAGGGCCCGGGCTATGGCTACACCTTC.

This clone has more than one count but fewer than ten. The rearrangement joins TRBV30 to TRBJ2-1, with TRBD2 matching over 14 bases. The CDR3 spans 16 residues. The germline V gene encodes CDR1 GTSNPN and CDR2 SVGIG (reference sequence). The trim removed 1 base at V and 9 bases at J, leaving 8 bases unmatched. The CDR3 region has the DNA TGTGCCTGGAGTGCCCCGGGACTAGCGGGAGTAGGTGAGCAGTTCTTC. It codes for CAWSAPGLAGVGEQFF.

V gene TRBV7-9 combines with J gene TRBJ1-5, with a tentative D call TRBD1 (5 bases). This CDR3 comprises 14 residues. Germline V gene lookup returns CDR1 SEHNR and CDR2 FQNEAQ (reference sequence). The V and J ends lost 5 bases and 4 bases respectively, with 12 bases between them. The chain's CDR3 is CASSLSGGNQPQHF. Here the CDR3 DNA reads TGTGCCAGCAGCCTCAGCGGGGGGAATCAGCCCCAGCATTTT.

This chain's CDR3 is CASSERLAANGELFF. The CDR3 DNA is TGTGCCAGCAGTGAGCGGCTAGCGGCGAACGGGGAGCTGTTTTTT. V is TRBV2 and J is TRBJ2-2, with 7 bases lining up with TRBD2. V lost 3 bases to trimming and J lost 7 bases; unmatched junction nucleotides: 8. Germline V lookup: CDR1 SNHLY, CDR2 FYNNEI. This CDR3 has 15 amino acids.

The chain is built from TRBV28 and TRBJ2-7; 7 bases are a match to TRBD2. CDR1 and CDR2 (germline): MDHEN, SYDVKM. Trimming removed 8 bases from V and 4 bases from J; junction bases left unmatched: 5. The CDR3 extends over 12 amino acids. The CDR3 protein is CASWGGSYEQYF. The CDR3 DNA reads as TGTGCCAGCTGGGGCGGGAGTTACGAGCAGTACTTC.

V and J are TRBV28 and TRBJ2-1; the D gene is possibly TRBD1 (6 bases). Germline CDR1 reads MDHEN; CDR2 reads SYDVKM. The V end was cut by 6 bases, the J end by 0 bases, with 9 bases between. The CDR3 loop spans 14 amino acids. The CDR3 here is CASRIGGSYNEQFF. DNA of the CDR3: TGTGCCAGCAGAATAGGGGGCTCCTACAATGAGCAGTTCTTC. The full variable domain, rest sourced from reference TRBV28 and TRBJ2-1, is DVKVTQSSRYLVKRTGEKVFLECVQDMDHENMFWYRQDPGLGLRLIYFSYDVKMKEKGDIPEGYSVSREKKERFSLILESASTNQTSMYLCASRIGGSYNEQFFGPGTRLTVL.

This clone was counted a few times. The rearrangement uses TRBV7-2 and TRBJ2-7, with 8 bases that match TRBD1. The J segment lost 5 bases and the V segment lost 4 bases, leaving 10 bases of the junction unmatched. CDR3 length: 15 amino acids. Germline V gene sequence: CDR1 SGHTA, CDR2 FQGNSA. The CDR3 protein is CASSSGGPSRNEQYF. CDR3 coding DNA: TGTGCCAGCAGCTCAGGGGGCCCGTCTAGGAACGAGCAGTACTTC.

This sequence joins TRBV5-6 and TRBJ1-2; D not resolved. The CDR3 is 13 residues long. Germline V lookup: CDR1 SGHDT, CDR2 YYEEEE. The ends were cut back, 2 bases at V and 6 bases at J, with 11 bases in the middle. This CDR3 is CASSLSQTDGYTF. The CDR3 region has the DNA TGTGCCAGCAGCTTATCACAGACGGATGGCTACACCTTC. Looking up the rest from reference TRBV5-6 and TRBJ1-2 gives the full variable domain: DAGVTQSPTHLIKTRGQQVTLRCSPKSGHDTVSWYQQALGQGPQFIFQYYEEEERQRGNFPDRFSGHQFPNYSSELNVNALLLGDSALYLCASSLSQTDGYTFGSGTRLTVV.

The chain couples TRBV28 to TRBJ1-2, with TRBD1 as a possible D gene (5 bases). Germline V gene lookup returns CDR1 MDHEN and CDR2 SYDVKM. With 2 bases removed from V and 4 bases from J, the gap between germline ends came to 8 bases. CDR3 length: 13 residues. CDR3 loop: CASSLMDTYGYTF. The CDR3 region has the DNA TGTGCCAGCAGTTTAATGGACACCTATGGCTACACCTTC.

The chain combines TRBV7-2 with TRBJ2-5, with TRBD2 matching 8 bases. CDR1 is SGHTA and CDR2 is FQGNSA in the germline V gene. J gave up 4 bases and V 3 bases, and 4 bases lay outside the gene matches. The CDR3 is made up of 14 amino acids. The CDR3 DNA is TGTGCCAGCAGCTTGACCGGACTAGCAGAGACCCAGTACTTC. Translating gives CASSLTGLAETQYF.

This rearrangement joins TRBV9 to TRBJ2-3, with D maybe TRBD2 (6 bases). Germline CDR1 is SGDLS and CDR2 is YYNGEE. V was pared by 3 bases and J by 0 bases, with 8 bases between. This CDR3 is built from 14 residues. CDR3 nucleotide sequence: TGTGCCAGCAGCGGTCGGGAGAGCACAGATACGCAGTATTTT. It encodes CASSGRESTDTQYF. The full variable domain, completed using reference TRBV9 and TRBJ2-3, is DSGVTQTPKHLITATGQRVTLRCSPRSGDLSVYWYQQSLDQGLQFLIQYYNGEERAKGNILERFSAQQFPDLHSELNLSSLELGDSALYFCASSGRESTDTQYFGPGTRLTVL.